Following are 24 T cell receptor beta chains from one sample sequenced in a study of control samples from healthy donors and cancer patients. Profiling relied on immunoSEQ multiplex PCR, and the TCRdb table lists in-frame clones only, not all of them. The table has about 77,000 clones, almost 95% seen once. What was sequenced was blood. These receptors came from a woman aged 55-70 years in good health.

The V and J genes are TRBV28 and TRBJ1-5; no clear D. Germline CDR1 MDHEN, CDR2 SYDVKM. The V gene lost 2 bases and the J gene lost 6 bases, with 8 bases spanning the gap. This CDR3 spans 13 amino acids. Written as DNA, the CDR3 is TGTGCCAGCAGTTTAGGTGCATTTCAGCCCCAGCATTTT. Translation: CASSLGAFQPQHF.

The rearrangement joins TRBV5-1 to TRBJ2-1; 9 positions agree with TRBD2. CDR3 size: 16 residues. Germline V gives CDR1 SGHRS, CDR2 YFSETQ. V lost 1 base to trimming and J lost 1 base; unmatched junction nucleotides: 3. The CDR3 nucleotides are TGCGCCAGCAGCTTGAGCGGGGGGTATTCCTACAATGAGCAGTTCTTC. Translating gives CASSLSGGYSYNEQFF.

This clone was recorded only once. CDR3 DNA: TGTGCCAGCAGGGAGGGACAGGGCAATCAGCCCCAGCATTTT. It encodes CASREGQGNQPQHF. This rearrangement joins TRBV28 to TRBJ1-5; 8 bases are shared with TRBD1. Per germline, CDR1 MDHEN and CDR2 SYDVKM. The V gene end was trimmed by 6 bases and the J gene end by 2 bases; junction bases not matched to a gene: 3. The CDR3 has 14 amino acids.

The chain employs TRBV18 and TRBJ2-7; D call uncertain. Germline V gene lookup returns CDR1 KGHSH and CDR2 LQKENI. CDR3 length equals 13 residues. V lost 5 bases and J 4 bases, leaving 12 bases between the germline ends. The CDR3 loop reads CASSDPPPYEQYF. The CDR3 nucleotides are TGTGCCAGCTCAGACCCCCCACCGTACGAGCAGTACTTC.

The chain is built from TRBV7-8 and TRBJ1-4; the match to TRBD1 covers 7 bases. This CDR3 region has 14 residues. Looked up from germline, CDR1 is SGHVS and CDR2 is FQNEAQ. The V gene end was trimmed by 1 base and the J gene end by 4 bases; junction bases not matched to a gene: 0. The CDR3 protein is CASSLGDSNEKLFF. The DNA of the CDR3 is TGTGCCAGCAGCTTAGGGGACAGTAATGAAAAACTGTTTTTT.

The genes are TRBV7-2 and TRBJ2-1; no definite D call. CDR1 is SGHTA, CDR2 FQGNSA, per germline. V was trimmed by 1 base and J by 0 bases, leaving 13 bases between them. This CDR3 has 17 residues. The CDR3 sequence: CASSLGQSFSSYNEQFF. CDR3 nucleotide sequence: TGTGCCAGCAGCTTAGGCCAGTCTTTTAGCTCCTACAATGAGCAGTTCTTC.

V gene TRBV11-3 combines with J gene TRBJ1-2, with TRBD1 matching 8 bases. The V gene's germline CDR1 is SGHNT and CDR2 YENEEA. CDR3 length: 14 residues. The ends lost 1 base at V and 8 bases at J; junction bases unmatched: 6. The CDR3 bases are TGTGCCAGCAGCTTAGGAATCAGGGGGCCGGGCTACACCTTC. It is translated as CASSLGIRGPGYTF. The variable domain in full, with the rest retrieved from reference TRBV11-3 and TRBJ1-2, is EAGVVQSPRYKIIEKKQPVAFWCNPISGHNTLYWYLQNLGQGPELLIRYENEEAVDDSQLPKDRFSAERLKGVDSTLKIQPAELGDSAVYLCASSLGIRGPGYTFGSGTRLTVV.

V gene TRBV7-9 combines with J gene TRBJ2-5, with unresolved D. The CDR3 is made up of 12 amino acids. V lost 0 bases to trimming and J lost 3 bases, with 2 bases between them. Germline values: CDR1 SEHNR, CDR2 FQNEAQ (reference sequence). The CDR3: CASSLAEETQYF. For the CDR3, the DNA is TGTGCCAGCAGCTTAGCTGAAGAGACCCAGTACTTC.

The chain joins TRBV27 to TRBJ2-1; D remains unclear. Deletions cut 3 bases from V and 9 bases from J, with 15 bases between. This CDR3 spans 14 amino acids. Germline loops: CDR1 MNHEY, CDR2 SMNVEV (reference sequence). The CDR3 loop reads CASSFRWAVGEQFF. The CDR3 nucleotides are TGTGCCAGCAGTTTCCGCTGGGCCGTGGGTGAGCAGTTCTTC.

V is TRBV6-2 or TRBV6-3 and J is TRBJ1-5; 10 bases map to TRBD1. In germline, CDR1 is MNHEY, CDR2 SVGEGT. V was clipped by 6 bases and J by 9 bases; unmatched bases: 5. There are 13 residues in the CDR3. CDR3 sequence reads: CASSPGQGTPQHF. CDR3 coding DNA: TGTGCCAGCAGCCCGGGACAGGGGACGCCCCAGCATTTT.

The rearrangement uses TRBV5-6 and TRBJ2-3; TRBD2 matches 10 bases. This CDR3 has 15 amino acids. V lost 4 bases, J lost 8 bases, and 10 bases stayed unmatched. In germline, CDR1 is SGHDT, CDR2 YYEEEE. Here the CDR3 reads CASSPQLAGRGTQYF. The CDR3 DNA follows: TGTGCCAGCAGCCCCCAACTAGCGGGGCGGGGTACGCAGTATTTT.

J is TRBJ1-1 and V is TRBV7-8; perhaps TRBD1 as D (6 bases). The CDR3 consists of 15 residues. V shed 1 base and J shed 0 bases, with 9 bases lying between them. From germline, CDR1 is SGHVS and CDR2 FQNEAQ. CDR3 protein: CASSLGGQLNTEAFF. DNA for the CDR3: TGTGCCAGCAGCTTAGGAGGACAGCTGAACACTGAAGCTTTCTTT.

The chain is built from TRBV15 and TRBJ2-7, with no clear D. Trimming left V 3 bases short and J 0 bases short, with 9 bases between. CDR1 is LNHNV, CDR2 YYDKDF, per germline (reference sequence). The CDR3 spans 14 residues. This CDR3 reads CATSSRKSSYEQYF. The CDR3 DNA sequence: TGTGCCACCAGCAGCCGTAAGAGCTCCTACGAGCAGTACTTC.

The chain joins TRBV7-2 to TRBJ2-1, with D perhaps TRBD2 (5 bases). With 2 bases removed from V and 4 bases from J, the gap between germline ends came to 12 bases. Germline V gene data show CDR1 as SGHTA and CDR2 as FQGNSA. This CDR3 is 15 amino acids long. The CDR3 sequence: CASSLPGLGYNEQFF. The CDR3 DNA sequence: TGTGCCAGCAGCTTACCAGGACTTGGGTACAATGAGCAGTTCTTC.

The V gene is TRBV7-6, the J gene TRBJ2-7; 8 bases map to TRBD1. Looked up from germline, CDR1 is SGHVS and CDR2 is FNYEAQ. J lost 3 bases, V lost 3 bases, and 4 bases had no gene match. CDR3 length: 14 residues. The CDR3 sequence is CASSLGDRYYEQYF. In nucleotides, the CDR3 is TGTGCCAGCAGCTTGGGGGACAGGTACTACGAGCAGTACTTC.

The rearrangement links TRBV27 to TRBJ1-2; D gene ambiguous. The CDR3 extends over 13 amino acids. Germline V gene data show CDR1 as MNHEY and CDR2 as SMNVEV (reference sequence). V lost 3 bases to trimming and J lost 3 bases, with 8 bases between them. CDR3 residues: CASSFSGYYGYTF. DNA of the CDR3: TGTGCCAGCAGTTTCTCGGGATACTATGGCTACACCTTC.

V gene TRBV5-1 combines with J gene TRBJ2-7, with 10 bases lining up with TRBD2. Losses at the gene ends were 9 bases for V and 1 base for J; bases not matched to a gene: 7. Germline CDR1 reads SGHRS; CDR2 reads YFSETQ. The CDR3 length is 14 residues. CDR3 region: CATAVAGGSYEQYF. The CDR3 DNA sequence: TGCGCCACAGCCGTAGCGGGAGGTTCCTACGAGCAGTACTTC.

This clone was detected only once. The chain joins TRBV6-5 to TRBJ2-5; D not resolved. This CDR3 is built from 11 residues. CDR1 and CDR2 from the germline V gene are MNHEY and SVGAGI. V was trimmed by 8 bases and J by 9 bases, leaving 13 bases between them. Written as DNA, the CDR3 is TGTGCCAGCGGCCGGTTAGGGTCCCAGTACTTC. Protein: CASGRLGSQYF.

This chain uses TRBV14 with TRBJ1-1; TRBD1 might be the D (6 bases). This CDR3 region has 13 residues. Germline CDR1 is SGHDN and CDR2 is FVKESK. The V end was cut by 6 bases, the J end by 0 bases, with 8 bases between. CDR3 region: CASSRGLNTEAFF. The CDR3 DNA is TGTGCCAGCAGTAGGGGGTTGAACACTGAAGCTTTCTTT.

This clone was seen a handful of times. The V call is TRBV24-1, the J call TRBJ2-2; maybe TRBD2 (5 bases). Germline V gives CDR1 KGHDR, CDR2 SFDVKD. V dropped 2 bases and J dropped 1 base, with 16 bases sitting between them. The CDR3 contains 18 residues. The CDR3 DNA follows: TGTGCCACCAGTGATTCTCCCAGCGGCGGGTTGAACACCGGGGAGCTGTTTTTT. This encodes CATSDSPSGGLNTGELFF.

The chain is built from TRBV7-2 and TRBJ2-1; D not certain. CDR3 size: 13 residues. Per the germline V gene, CDR1 is SGHTA and CDR2 is FQGNSA. Trimming cost V 4 bases and J 4 bases, with 8 bases left between them. The CDR3 is CASSSGRYNEQFF. DNA for the CDR3: TGTGCCAGCAGCTCTGGCAGATACAATGAGCAGTTCTTC. The entire variable domain, with the rest obtained from reference TRBV7-2 and TRBJ2-1, is as follows: GAGVSQSPSNKVTEKGKDVELRCDPISGHTALYWYRQSLGQGLEFLIYFQGNSAPDKSGLPSDRFSAERTGGSVSTLTIQRTQQEDSAVYLCASSSGRYNEQFFGPGTRLTVL.

V and J are TRBV19 and TRBJ2-3; D is unclear. V lost 6 bases and J lost 0, with 4 bases in between. The CDR3 has 12 amino acids. Germline CDR1 is LNHDA and CDR2 is SQIVND (reference sequence). The CDR3 DNA reads as TGTGCCAGTAGCGAGAGCACAGATACGCAGTATTTT. Its translation: CASSESTDTQYF.

V is TRBV28 and J is TRBJ1-4; tentatively, D is TRBD1 (5 bases). There are 13 residues in the CDR3. Germline lookup yields CDR1 MDHEN and CDR2 SYDVKM. The germline V and J ends were trimmed by 3 bases and 6 bases, with 8 bases remaining between them. In DNA form, the CDR3 reads TGTGCCAGCAGTTTGGGAGGGGATGAAAAACTGTTTTTT. Amino acid sequence: CASSLGGDEKLFF.

The chain is built from TRBV3-1 (or the pseudogene TRBV3-2) and TRBJ2-1, with TRBD2 matching over 8 bases. Trimming cost V 1 base and J 7 bases; bases outside gene matches: 6. The germline V gene encodes CDR1 LGHDT and CDR2 YNNKEL (reference sequence). The CDR3 is 15 residues long. CDR3 DNA sequence: TGTGCCAGCAGCCAAGTGGGGACTAGACAAAATGAGCAGTTCTTC. Its translation is CASSQVGTRQNEQFF.